The present TCR beta chain was sequenced within a study of cytomegalovirus exposure and HLA in healthy donors (dated by TCRdb to the late 2010s). In terms of the full investigation: In an earlier analysis of roughly 590 of the donors, less than 350 Gb of sequence data and about 110 million unique TCR beta sequences from 180 million or so T cells were reported. Roughly 300 gigabases of sequencing data and around 85 million unique TCR sequences made up an early release that covered approximately 650 HLA-typed donors. The genetic ancestry cluster associated with self-reported Caucasian donors included 65% to 90% of the approximately 410 genotyped donors. The aim of the study was to test whether cataloging public T cell receptors could identify signatures of past pathogen exposure. The study used immunosequencing to profile the T cell repertoires of 666 subjects and linked those repertoires to cytomegalovirus serostatus. Along with the roughly 700-subject first cohort, a separate validation cohort of over 90 different subjects was used. The study combined high-throughput TCR immunosequencing, statistical association of individual TCRs with disease status, and machine learning to predict cytomegalovirus infection status. A later analysis re-examined previously published TCR beta repertoires from about 670 donors and added high-resolution HLA genotyping to investigate patterns of TCR occurrence. The later analysis used no new phenotypic data to find candidate immune exposures, relying instead on TCR beta sequences and their occurrence across donors. In an earlier analysis of several hundred of the donors, high-throughput TCR beta sequencing was used to judge whether each TCR beta V gene segment behaved as functional or pseudogenic. Donor age, sex, ethnicity and CMV serostatus were compiled together with the repertoire data. A later genetic analysis took genome-wide SNP genotypes for about 55% of the 666 donors and used that subset as a discovery cohort. Every discovery cohort repertoire had been produced on one sequencing platform. Class I and class II HLA loci were covered by the typing at four-digit resolution. The number of typed donors differed by locus: about 629-630 for A, B, C, DRB1 and DQB1; 522 for DQA1; around 610 for DPA1; and around 470 for DPB1. Because of strong linkage in the cohort, roughly five DR-DQ haplotypes were treated as single units for association and clustering. Among almost 400 genotyped donors of the cohort, an average of around 240,000 unique TCR beta nucleotide sequences were sequenced per donor, 15% to 20% of them non-productive. Paper-wide results and their limitations: Because the 87-base-pair reads could not distinguish some IMGT-functional V segments, including TRBV6-2 and TRBV6-3, those segments were excluded. The cohort was sequenced for TCR beta chains only, and without alpha or paired-chain data the features that could be detected were limited. V-gene and J-gene trimming of TCR beta chains was associated with a missense DCLRE1C variant in a later genetic analysis, and the association was replicated in an independent cohort. Correlated functional status among segregating V segments might be attributable to linkage disequilibrium, but an unknown experimental factor could not be ruled out. Compared with equally common non-associated chains, HLA-associated TCR beta chains in a later analysis were more clonally expanded and had lower generation probabilities. According to a later analysis, most CMV-associated TCR beta chains appeared to be HLA-restricted, and the HLA associations seemed to be driven largely by CMV exposure. Three of the identified cytomegalovirus-associated TCR beta chains were confirmed in vitro to be specific for cytomegalovirus antigens. It was suggested by the authors that the approach could potentially be generalized to other disease states and immunological phenotypes. In a later genetic analysis, fewer N-insertions in productive TCRs were reported among donors in an Asian-associated ancestry cluster than the 666-donor mean. The study gave a list of about 150 TCR beta chains associated with cytomegalovirus. Assigning TCR associations to individual alleles was difficult when HLA alleles, especially DR and DQ, strongly co-occurred. Broadly in line with IMGT annotations, most TCR beta V segments showed up in productive rearrangements about 87% or about 30% of the time in an earlier analysis of around 600 of the donors. In a later analysis, TCR association rates were found to vary across HLA loci, with the most associated TCRs seen for DRB1 alleles and the fewest for HLA-C alleles. Some 16 rarely observed V segments, including chromosome 9 orphons, were excluded from the earlier analysis of some 590 of the donors because counts were too low. While some public TCRs were present in many individuals, most TCR sequences turned up only very rarely across donors. A further reported finding was that TCR beta sequences accurately predicted the HLA-A and HLA-B alleles for most subjects in the first cohort. The classifier was reported to diagnose cytomegalovirus status with high specificity and sensitivity in both the original and validation cohorts. According to a later analysis, parvovirus B19, influenza, CMV and Epstein-Barr virus appeared linked to several top co-occurrence clusters. A group of highly shared sequence variants was considered likely to be a technical artifact of the sequencing pipeline. At a false discovery rate of 0.05, a later analysis linked about 17,000 TCR beta sequences to specific HLA alleles. The only immune exposure information available for the cohort was CMV serostatus. Presence/absence analyses assumed roughly uniform sequencing depth across donors, an assumption that may not hold. Because HLA typing was missing for some donors at each locus, association tests included only the typed subset.

The cohort comprised some 730 healthy bone marrow donors. Cohort members were all nominally healthy when sampled, although unrecorded immune exposures were likely present. The donor tested CMV seronegative, placing the donor among the 350 or so seronegative members of the cohort. Each donor provided a peripheral blood sample, and peripheral blood mononuclear cells were used for TCR beta sequencing. Genomic DNA was extracted from the blood cell samples with the Qiagen DNeasy Blood Extraction Kit. To prepare the library, the immunoSEQ multiplex PCR assay was applied. For the multiplex PCR, a mixture combining 60 forward primers for TCR Vbeta segments and 13 reverse primers for TCR Jbeta segments was used. Amplification of the CDR3 region of rearranged TCR beta genes was performed with a multiplex PCR assay on genomic DNA. Amplified TCR beta libraries were sequenced as 87-base-pair reads on the Illumina HiSeq System. Per the source publication's procedure: In a later analysis, some 80 million unique TCR beta chains were counted across the approximately 670 repertoires, and roughly 10 million of these chains were shared by at least two donors. Raw reads were error-corrected and collapsed into unique sequences by a nearest-neighbor algorithm in which closely related sequences were merged to remove PCR and sequencing errors. CDR3 sequences were aligned to IMGT reference sequences to assign V, D and J gene segments. For a sequence to be retained, a match of at least six nucleotides to both a V gene segment and a J gene segment was required. A rearrangement was called productive if the CDR3 had no stop codons and remained in frame with V and J, and every other rearrangement was called non-productive. Following IMGT convention, CDR3 was defined as the stretch from the second conserved V-encoded cysteine up to the conserved J-encoded phenylalanine. The earlier analysis of about 560 of the donors excluded any sequence lacking an unambiguous match to a single V gene segment. An earlier analysis of 587 of the donors called V segments functional above 56.7% productive rearrangements and segregating when the between-donor standard deviation exceeded 5%. To diagnose cytomegalovirus status from the catalog of TCR beta chain sequences, a statistical classification framework was built. A later analysis assigned V and J genes by comparing TCR nucleotide sequences with IMGT/GENE-DB human TR gene sequences. A later analysis assigned CDR3 sequences and most-parsimonious VDJ recombination scenarios with the TCRdist pipeline. In a later analysis, every TCR beta chain was defined by the combination of its CDR3 amino acid sequence and its V-gene family, and reads without a unique V-gene family were dropped. In a later analysis, 500 to 650 highly shared, low-generation-probability nucleotide sequences were removed to address suspected cross-contamination and a sequencing artifact. In a later analysis, a clonal expansion index was calculated for each public chain from normalized within-repertoire ranks of inferred template counts. In a later analysis, generation probabilities were computed with a VDJ recombination model fitted to out-of-frame rearrangements, and the resulting probabilities were checked against IGoR. Hypergeometric tests were used in a later analysis to score TCR-TCR, TCR-HLA and TCR-CMV co-occurrence, with a repertoire-size bias correction applied to the TCR pairs. In a later analysis, false discovery rates were estimated by permuting HLA or CMV assignments 20 times. In a later analysis, co-occurring TCRs were grouped with DBSCAN, and TCRdist sequence similarity was added when clustering was performed within HLA-allele-positive subsets. Repertoires with fewer than 30,000 or more than 120,000 public chains, plus five repertoires with anomalous nucleotide sharing, were excluded from co-occurrence clustering. TCRdb holds this immuneACCESS table with in-frame rearrangements only. Some clones are missing; in checked studies, unresolved V genes explain under half, and the rest has no known cause. D and trimming were read from the DNA, whereas the V and J calls and clone size are those reported in that table. Across this sample there are 35,000 to 40,000 clones, with approximately 91% seen only once. About 2.5% of the sample belongs to the ten largest clones.

From the cysteine through the phenylalanine, the CDR3 covers 15 amino acids. The kept DNA is CDR3 alone, 45 bases in frame from the first base. V trim: 0 bases; J trim: 9 bases; unmatched bases: 10. CDR1 and CDR2 are drawn from the germline V gene: SGHRS, YFSETQ. In the case of this clone: The specificity of this receptor is unknown. The record has no base qualities; no much larger clone is one base away.

The chain couples TRBV5-1 to TRBJ2-5, with 8 central nucleotides matching TRBD1. The receptor comes from a woman between 18 and 29 years old in good health and CMV-seronegative. Material for sequencing was PBMCs. The CDR3 protein sequence reads: CASSLEGGQVVSQYF. The nucleotide sequence is given as TGCGCCAGCAGCTTGGAAGGGGGACAGGTTGTTTCCCAGTACTTC.